The sample holds one count of the clone carrying this T cell receptor beta chain. There are 16 residues in the CDR3. Germline V gives CDR1 SGDLS, CDR2 YYNGEE. V dropped 4 bases and J dropped 2; count of bases not matched to a gene: 5. TCRdb's table, derived via immunoSEQ multiplex PCR, lists solely in-frame clones and lacks some. The table has 80,000 to 100,000 clones, over 85% seen once. These data come from a study of control samples from healthy donors and cancer patients. Sequencing input: blood. V and J are TRBV9 and TRBJ2-3; 12 nucleotides line up with TRBD2. The sequence was collected from a human donor in good health. The donor label of this sample is uncertain. The CDR3 loop is CASSILAGGSTDTQYF. CDR3 sequence (DNA): TGTGCCAGCAGCATACTAGCGGGGGGATCCACAGATACGCAGTATTTT.